This entry concerns a single TCR beta chain. The antigen is undetermined. The data belong to a study of shared clonotypes between healthy human individuals. Original handling: Junction-only sequences without quality scores were provided by ImmunoSEQ, so filtering was different. The repertoire was sequenced with immunoSEQ multiplex PCR; TCRdb's copy has only in-frame clones and lacks some. V, J and clone size derive from that table, while D and trimming were established from the DNA sequence. Among around 1.6 million clones listed, 95% to 99% were seen once. Notes on the study in general: The authors sampled blood alone, and tissue repertoires likely differ. Clonotype sharing among donors was thought likely to change with sequencing depth.

Trimming pared 3 bases from V and 8 bases from J, leaving 13 bases between. The germline gives CDR1 LNHDA, CDR2 SQIVND (reference sequence). CDR3 length: 13 residues. Sequencing input: naive CD4+ T cells sorted from blood. Noted subset: CD45RA+ positively selected. V gene TRBV19 combines with J gene TRBJ1-2, with D possibly TRBD1 on 6 matching bases. This sequence originates from a man younger than 45 in good health. This chain's CDR3 is CASSIGQSLGYTF. The CDR3 nucleotides read TGTGCCAGTAGTATTGGACAGTCGCTGGGCTACACCTTC.